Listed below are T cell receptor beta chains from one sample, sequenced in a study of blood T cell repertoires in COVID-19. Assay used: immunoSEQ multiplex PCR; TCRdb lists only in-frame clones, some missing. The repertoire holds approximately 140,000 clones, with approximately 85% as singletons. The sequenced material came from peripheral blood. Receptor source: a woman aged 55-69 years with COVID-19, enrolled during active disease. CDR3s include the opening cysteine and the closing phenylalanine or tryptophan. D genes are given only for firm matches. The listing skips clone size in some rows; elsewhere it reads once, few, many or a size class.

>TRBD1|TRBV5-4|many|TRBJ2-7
TGTGCCAGCAGCGTGGACAGGGCGGGTGAGCAGTACTTC
CASSVDRAGEQYF
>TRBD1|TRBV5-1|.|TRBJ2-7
TGCGCCAGCAGCGTGCGGTGGGACAGGGCTGCCGAGCAGTACTTC
CASSVRWDRAAEQYF
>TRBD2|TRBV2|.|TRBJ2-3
TGTGCCAGCGTAGACAGCGGGGGTGCAGATACGCAGTATTTT
CASVDSGGADTQYF
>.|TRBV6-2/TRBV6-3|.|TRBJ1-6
TGTGCCAGCAGCAACCTGGGGCCGGGGGATTCACCCCTCCACTTT
CASSNLGPGDSPLHF
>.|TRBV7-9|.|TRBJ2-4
TGTGCCAGCAGTTGGGCCCAGTATAACAAAAACATTCAGTACTTC
CASSWAQYNKNIQYF
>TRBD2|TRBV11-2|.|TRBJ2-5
TGTGCCAGCAGAGGTTTACTAGCGGGGAAGGGAAAAGAGACCCAGTACTTC
CASRGLLAGKGKETQYF
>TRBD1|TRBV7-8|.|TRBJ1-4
TGTGCCAGCAGCTTAGAACCCCTGCGGGACAGGGGACATGCAACTAATGAAAAACTGTTTTTT
CASSLEPLRDRGHATNEKLFF
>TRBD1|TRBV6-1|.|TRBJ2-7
TGTGCCAGCAGTGAAGAAGGGGGCCCAAGCTACGAGCAGTACTTC
CASSEEGGPSYEQYF
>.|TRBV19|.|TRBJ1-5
TGTGCCAGTACCTTTCAGGGAAATAGCAATCAGCCCCAGCATTTT
CASTFQGNSNQPQHF
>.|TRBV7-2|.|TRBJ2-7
TGTGCCAGCAGCTTCTCTTTGGCTGAATACGAGCAGTACTTC
CASSFSLAEYEQYF
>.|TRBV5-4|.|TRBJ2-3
TGTGCCAGCAGGGGGACTAGCACAGATACGCAGTATTTT
CASRGTSTDTQYF
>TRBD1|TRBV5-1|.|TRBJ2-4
TGCGCCAGCAGCGCCCTTAGACAGGGTGGGACCAAAAACATTCAGTACTTC
CASSALRQGGTKNIQYF
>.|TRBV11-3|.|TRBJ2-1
TGTGCCAGCAGCGCGTGGGGGGGCTATGAGCAGTTCTTC
CASSAWGGYEQFF
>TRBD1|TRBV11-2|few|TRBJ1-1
TGTGCCAGCAGTCGCGGGACAGGGGGCGCCGGCACTGAAGCTTTCTTT
CASSRGTGGAGTEAFF
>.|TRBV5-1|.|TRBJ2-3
TGCGCCAGCAGCTTGCCCCTCACAGATACGCAGTATTTT
CASSLPLTDTQYF
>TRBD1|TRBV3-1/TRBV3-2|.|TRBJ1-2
TGTGCCAGCAGCCCCGACCCCGAGACAGGGAGAAATGGCTACACCTTC
CASSPDPETGRNGYTF
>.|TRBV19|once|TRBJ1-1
TGTGCCAGTAGTACCCCCCCTCAGGGGAACACTGAAGCTTTCTTT
CASSTPPQGNTEAFF
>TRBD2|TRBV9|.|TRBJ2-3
TGTGCCAGCAGCGGGGGAGGGACTAGCGGAGAAACTTTTTTT
CASSGGGTSGETFF
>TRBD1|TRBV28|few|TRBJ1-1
TGTGCCAGCAGCCTTGGGGACAGGGGGAACACTGAAGCTTTCTTT
CASSLGDRGNTEAFF
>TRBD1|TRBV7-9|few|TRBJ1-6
TGTGCCAGCAGCTTGGGGTGGACAGGGGGCAAATCACCCCTCCACTTT
CASSLGWTGGKSPLHF
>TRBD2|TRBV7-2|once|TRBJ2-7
TGTGCCAGCAGCTTAGCGCAGACTAGCGCCGAGCAGTACTTC
CASSLAQTSAEQYF
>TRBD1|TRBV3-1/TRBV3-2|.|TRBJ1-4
TGTGCCAGCAGCCCCGGACAGGGAATTTATGAAAAACTGTTTTTT
CASSPGQGIYEKLFF
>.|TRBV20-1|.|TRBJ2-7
TGCAGTGCCACCCCGCGGGACGAGCAGTACTTC
CSATPRDEQYF
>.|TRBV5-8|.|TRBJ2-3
TGTGCCAGCAGTTGGACTCGCGGCCGAGGCACAGATACGCAGTATTTT
CASSWTRGRGTDTQYF
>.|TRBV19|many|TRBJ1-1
TGTGCCAGTGAAAAGGGAGGGCGGTACACTGAAGCTTTCTTT
CASEKGGRYTEAFF
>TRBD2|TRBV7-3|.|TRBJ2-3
TGTGCCAGCAGCTCCTTATCGGGAGGGACAGATACGCAGTATTTT
CASSSLSGGTDTQYF
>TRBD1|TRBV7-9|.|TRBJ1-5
TGTGCCAGCAGCCCGACAGGGGGTAGCAATCAGCCCCAGCATTTT
CASSPTGGSNQPQHF